This entry is about one T cell receptor beta chain. CDR3 length: 12 amino acids. Trimming at V came to 11 bases and at J to 6 bases, leaving 6 bases not matched to a gene. CDR1 is SGHNT, CDR2 YENEEA, per germline. The study recruited people aged about 18 to 95 years across some 23 US areas. Clinical histories supplied by participants themselves formed the basis of cohort assignment. The record originates from a study of blood T cell repertoires in COVID-19. Study-level information: Nucleic acid was either cDNA or gDNA, and it came from T cells, B-cell-depleted T cells, or PBMCs.

Per the original methods: Using reference gene primer amplification, nucleated cell counts were estimated. Sequenced by immunoSEQ multiplex PCR; TCRdb stores in-frame clones only, minus some. That table supplies the V and J calls and clone size; D and trimming were determined from the DNA. The sample consists of a few hundred thousand clones, around 88% of them appearing once. This sequence originates from a woman aged 40 to 50 with acute COVID-19. The chain uses TRBV11-3 and TRBJ2-2, with 7 bases matching TRBD2. The sequencing sample was made of PBMCs or T cells enriched from blood (not recorded which). CDR3 sequence (DNA): TGTGCCTCGACAGCGGGGCCCGGGGAGCTGTTTTTT. Residues: CASTAGPGELFF.